Only a few counts were recorded for the clone carrying this T cell receptor (beta chain). This sample is drawn from a study of cytomegalovirus exposure and HLA in healthy donors. This CDR3 region has 15 residues. Trimming removed 4 bases from V and 5 bases from J, with 17 bases in between. CDR1 and CDR2 from the germline V gene are MGHRA and YSYEKL. 60 Vbeta and 13 Jbeta primers were used in PCR. Generated by immunoSEQ multiplex PCR, the TCRdb table keeps only in-frame clones and is missing some. The sample lists about 120,000 clones, roughly 80% occurring once. The clonotype originates from a woman aged 40-49 years in good health and CMV-seropositive. Material: PBMCs. This chain links TRBV4-1 with TRBJ2-5; D is perhaps TRBD2 (5 bases). The CDR3 here is CASSLPPGLGETQYF. CDR3 coding DNA: TGCGCCAGCAGCCTGCCCCCGGGGTTAGGGGAGACCCAGTACTTC.